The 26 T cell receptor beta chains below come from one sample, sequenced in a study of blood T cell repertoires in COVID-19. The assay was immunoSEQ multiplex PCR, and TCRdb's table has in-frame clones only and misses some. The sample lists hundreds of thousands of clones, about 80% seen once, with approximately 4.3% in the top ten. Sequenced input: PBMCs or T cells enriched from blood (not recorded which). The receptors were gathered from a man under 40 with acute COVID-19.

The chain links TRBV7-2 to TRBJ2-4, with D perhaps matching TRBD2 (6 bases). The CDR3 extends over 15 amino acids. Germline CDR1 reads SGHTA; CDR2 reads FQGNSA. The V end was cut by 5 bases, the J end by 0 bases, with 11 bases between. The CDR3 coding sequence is TGTGCCAGCAGCGGGGGAGCGGGAGCCAAAAACATTCAGTACTTC. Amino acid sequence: CASSGGAGAKNIQYF.

The CDR3 DNA reads as TGTGCCAGCAGTGAATTGGGCGGGGTTACAGATGAGCAGTTCTTC. As protein: CASSELGGVTDEQFF. The chain recombines TRBV25-1 with TRBJ2-1, with D perhaps TRBD2 (6 bases). Germline CDR1 reads MGHDK; CDR2 reads SYGVNS. The CDR3 runs to 15 residues. Trimming pared 1 base from V and 8 bases from J, leaving 15 bases between.

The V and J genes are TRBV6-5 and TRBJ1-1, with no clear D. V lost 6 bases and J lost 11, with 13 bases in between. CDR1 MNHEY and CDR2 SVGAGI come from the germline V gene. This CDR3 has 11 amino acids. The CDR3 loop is CASSGNFGAFF. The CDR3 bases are TGTGCCAGCAGCGGTAACTTTGGTGCTTTCTTT.

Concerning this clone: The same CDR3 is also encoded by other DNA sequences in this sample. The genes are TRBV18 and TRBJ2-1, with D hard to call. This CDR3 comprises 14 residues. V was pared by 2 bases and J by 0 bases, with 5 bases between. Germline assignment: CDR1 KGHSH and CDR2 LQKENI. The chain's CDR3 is CASSPASSYNEQFF. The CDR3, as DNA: TGTGCCAGCTCACCAGCCAGCTCCTACAATGAGCAGTTCTTC. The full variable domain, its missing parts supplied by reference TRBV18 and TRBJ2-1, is NAGVMQNPRHLVRRRGQEARLRCSPMKGHSHVYWYRQLPEEGLKFMVYLQKENIIDESGMPKERFSAEFPKEGPSILRIQQVVRGDSAAYFCASSPASSYNEQFFGPGTRLTVL.

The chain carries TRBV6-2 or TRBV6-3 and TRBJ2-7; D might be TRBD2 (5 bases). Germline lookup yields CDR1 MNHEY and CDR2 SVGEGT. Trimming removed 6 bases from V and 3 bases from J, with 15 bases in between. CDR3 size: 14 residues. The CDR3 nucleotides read TGTGCCAGCAGCCGGGCCGGGGAGATCTACGAGCAGTACGTC. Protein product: CASSRAGEIYEQYV.

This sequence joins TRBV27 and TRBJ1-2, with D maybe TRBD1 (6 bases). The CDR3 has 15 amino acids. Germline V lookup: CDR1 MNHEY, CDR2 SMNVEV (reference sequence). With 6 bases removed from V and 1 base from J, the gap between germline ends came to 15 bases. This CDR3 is CASSPLTGINYGYTF. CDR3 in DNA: TGTGCCAGCAGCCCGCTGACAGGAATTAACTATGGCTACACCTTC.

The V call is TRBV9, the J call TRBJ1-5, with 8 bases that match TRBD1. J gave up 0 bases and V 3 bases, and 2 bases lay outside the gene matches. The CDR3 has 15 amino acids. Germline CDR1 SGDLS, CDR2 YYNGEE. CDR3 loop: CASSADRASNQPQHF. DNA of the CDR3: TGTGCCAGCAGCGCGGACAGGGCTAGCAATCAGCCCCAGCATTTT.

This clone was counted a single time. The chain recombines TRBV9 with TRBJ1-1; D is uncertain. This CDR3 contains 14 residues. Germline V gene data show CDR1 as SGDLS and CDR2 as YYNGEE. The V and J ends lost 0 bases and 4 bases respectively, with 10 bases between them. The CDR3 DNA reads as TGTGCCAGCAGCGTAGGACTGAGTGGCACTGAAGCTTTCTTT. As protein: CASSVGLSGTEAFF.

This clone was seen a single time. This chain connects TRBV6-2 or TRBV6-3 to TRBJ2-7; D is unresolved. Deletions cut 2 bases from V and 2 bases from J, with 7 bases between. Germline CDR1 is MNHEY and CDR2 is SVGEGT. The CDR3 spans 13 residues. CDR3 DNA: TGTGCCAGCAGTTACGAGGCCACCTACGAGCAGTACGTC. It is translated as CASSYEATYEQYV.

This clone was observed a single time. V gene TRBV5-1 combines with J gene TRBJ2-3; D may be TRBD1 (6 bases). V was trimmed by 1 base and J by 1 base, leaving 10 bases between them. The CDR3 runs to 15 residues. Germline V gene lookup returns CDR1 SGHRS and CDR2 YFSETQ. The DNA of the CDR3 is TGCGCCAGCAGCTTGCGGACAGACCGCACAGATACGCAGTATTTT. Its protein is CASSLRTDRTDTQYF.

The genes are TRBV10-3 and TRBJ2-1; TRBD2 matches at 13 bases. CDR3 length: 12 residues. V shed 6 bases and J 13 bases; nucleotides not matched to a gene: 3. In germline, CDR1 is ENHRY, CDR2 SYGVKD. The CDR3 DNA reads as TGTGCCATCAGGACTAGCGGGAGGCCCCAGTTCTTC. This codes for CAIRTSGRPQFF.

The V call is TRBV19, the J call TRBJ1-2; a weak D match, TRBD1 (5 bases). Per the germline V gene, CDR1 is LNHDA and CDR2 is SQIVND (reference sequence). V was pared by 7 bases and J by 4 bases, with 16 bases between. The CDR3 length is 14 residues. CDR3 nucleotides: TGTGCCAGTAATAGGGTTGAAGGGGCCTATGGCTACACCTTC. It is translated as CASNRVEGAYGYTF.

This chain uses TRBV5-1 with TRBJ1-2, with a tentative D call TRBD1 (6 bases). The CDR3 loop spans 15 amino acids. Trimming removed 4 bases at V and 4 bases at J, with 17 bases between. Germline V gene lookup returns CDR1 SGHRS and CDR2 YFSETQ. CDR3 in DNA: TGCGCCAGCAGCCCTCCGGGGGGGCGCCTCTATGGCTACACCTTC. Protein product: CASSPPGGRLYGYTF.

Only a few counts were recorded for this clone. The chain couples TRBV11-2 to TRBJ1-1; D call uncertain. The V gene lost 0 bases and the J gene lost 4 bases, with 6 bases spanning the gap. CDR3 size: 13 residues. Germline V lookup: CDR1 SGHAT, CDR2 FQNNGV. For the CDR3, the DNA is TGTGCCAGCAGCTTAGATCCCGGCACTGAAGCTTTCTTT. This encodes CASSLDPGTEAFF.

CDR3 in DNA: TGTGCCAGTAGTATGAGACAGAATTTGAAAAACATTCAGTACTTC. Residues: CASSMRQNLKNIQYF. V and J are TRBV19 and TRBJ2-4; possible D gene TRBD1, 5 bases. The CDR3 totals 15 residues. Germline V gene sequence: CDR1 LNHDA, CDR2 SQIVND (reference sequence). The V end was cut by 3 bases, the J end by 4 bases, with 13 bases between. Complete variable domain (other parts from reference TRBV19 and TRBJ2-4): DGGITQSPKYLFRKEGQNVTLSCEQNLNHDAMYWYRQDPGQGLRLIYYSQIVNDFQKGDIAEGYSVSREKKESFPLTVTSAQKNPTAFYLCASSMRQNLKNIQYFGAGTRLSVL.

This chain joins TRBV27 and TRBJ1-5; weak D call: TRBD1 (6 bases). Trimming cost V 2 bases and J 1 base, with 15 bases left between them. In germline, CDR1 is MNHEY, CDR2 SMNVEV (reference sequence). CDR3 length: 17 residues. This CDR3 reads CASSLAKRGGSNQPQHF. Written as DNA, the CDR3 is TGTGCCAGCAGTTTAGCGAAACGGGGGGGCAGCAATCAGCCCCAGCATTTT.

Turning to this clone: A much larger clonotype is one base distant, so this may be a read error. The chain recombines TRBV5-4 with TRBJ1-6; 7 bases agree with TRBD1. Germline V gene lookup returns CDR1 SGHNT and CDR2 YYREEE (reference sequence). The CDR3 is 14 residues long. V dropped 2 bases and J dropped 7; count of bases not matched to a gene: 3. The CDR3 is CASSFRTGNSPLHF. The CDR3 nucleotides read TGTGCCAGCAGCTTTAGGACAGGAAATTCACCCCTCCACTTT.

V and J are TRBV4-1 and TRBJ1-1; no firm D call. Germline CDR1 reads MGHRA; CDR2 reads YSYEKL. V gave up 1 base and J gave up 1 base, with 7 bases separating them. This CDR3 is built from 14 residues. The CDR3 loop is CASSQGGENTEAFF. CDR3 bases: TGCGCCAGCAGCCAAGGCGGGGAGAACACTGAAGCTTTCTTT.

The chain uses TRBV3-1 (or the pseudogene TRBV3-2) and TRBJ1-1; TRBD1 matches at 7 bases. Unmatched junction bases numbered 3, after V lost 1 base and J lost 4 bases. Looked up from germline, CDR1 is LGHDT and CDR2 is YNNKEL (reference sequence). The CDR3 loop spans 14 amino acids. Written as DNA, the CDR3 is TGTGCCAGCAGCCAAGGAAACAGGGGCACTGAAGCTTTCTTT. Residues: CASSQGNRGTEAFF.

CDR3 in DNA: TGTGCCAGCAGCAAAAGACAGGGGATGAACACTGAAGCTTTCTTT. Its translation: CASSKRQGMNTEAFF. V and J are TRBV2 and TRBJ1-1, with TRBD1 matching 8 bases. CDR3 length: 15 amino acids. Germline loops: CDR1 SNHLY, CDR2 FYNNEI. The V segment lost 6 bases and the J segment 0 bases; nucleotides outside the gene matches: 6.

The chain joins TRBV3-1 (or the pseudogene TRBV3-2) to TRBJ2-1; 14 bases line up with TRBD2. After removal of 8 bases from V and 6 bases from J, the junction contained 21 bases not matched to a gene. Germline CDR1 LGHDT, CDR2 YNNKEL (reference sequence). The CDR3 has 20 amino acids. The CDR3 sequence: CASRSPDSMGLAGDRNEQFF. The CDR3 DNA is TGTGCCAGCCGGTCCCCGGACAGTATGGGACTAGCGGGAGATCGCAATGAGCAGTTCTTC.

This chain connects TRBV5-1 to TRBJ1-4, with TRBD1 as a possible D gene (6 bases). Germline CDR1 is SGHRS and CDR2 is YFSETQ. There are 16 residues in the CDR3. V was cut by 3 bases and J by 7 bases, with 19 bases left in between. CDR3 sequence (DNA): TGCGCCAGCAGCTCCTCCTCAGGGGCCAGCGGTGAAAAACTGTTTTTT. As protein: CASSSSSGASGEKLFF.

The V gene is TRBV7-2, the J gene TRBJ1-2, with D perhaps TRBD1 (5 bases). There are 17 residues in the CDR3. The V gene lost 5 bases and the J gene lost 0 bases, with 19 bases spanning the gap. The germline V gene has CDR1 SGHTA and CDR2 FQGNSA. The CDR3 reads CASSAGSGGVSNYGYTF. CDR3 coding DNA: TGTGCCAGCAGCGCCGGGTCGGGGGGGGTTTCTAACTATGGCTACACCTTC.

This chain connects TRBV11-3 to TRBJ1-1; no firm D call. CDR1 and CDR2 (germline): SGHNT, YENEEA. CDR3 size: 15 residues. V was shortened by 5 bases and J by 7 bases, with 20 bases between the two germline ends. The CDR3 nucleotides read TGTGCCAGCAGCAAGGATCGGATGTCCTACAGTGAAGCTTTCTTT. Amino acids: CASSKDRMSYSEAFF.

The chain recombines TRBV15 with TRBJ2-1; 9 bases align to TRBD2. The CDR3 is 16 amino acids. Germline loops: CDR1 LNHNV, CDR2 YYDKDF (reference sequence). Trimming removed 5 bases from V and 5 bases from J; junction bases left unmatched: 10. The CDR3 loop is CATSGGFWTSDNEQFF. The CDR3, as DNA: TGTGCCACCAGCGGGGGTTTCTGGACTAGCGACAATGAGCAGTTCTTC.

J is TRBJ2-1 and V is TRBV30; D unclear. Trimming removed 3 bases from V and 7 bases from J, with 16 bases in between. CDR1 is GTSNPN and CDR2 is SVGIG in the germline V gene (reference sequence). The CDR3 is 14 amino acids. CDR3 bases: TGTGCCTGGAGCCGACCCCCTAGGCGGAATGAGCAGTTCTTC. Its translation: CAWSRPPRRNEQFF.